A single sample gave rise to the 24 T cell receptor beta chains below, sequenced in a study of T cell responses to AZD1222 COVID-19 vaccine. Data came from immunoSEQ multiplex PCR; TCRdb stores just in-frame clones and leaves some out. The sample records 92,000 or so clones, approximately 87% being singletons. Here the sequenced sample was peripheral blood, taken on day 0 of AZD1222 vaccination. All receptors come from an adult in good health.

The chain is built from TRBV7-3 and TRBJ1-2; 9 bases map to TRBD1. The CDR3 sequence is 18 residues long. J gave up 3 bases and V 0 bases, and 11 bases lay outside the gene matches. Germline values: CDR1 SGHTA, CDR2 FQGTGA. Here the CDR3 reads CASSLTNSYRGRDYGYTF. DNA of the CDR3: TGTGCCAGCAGCTTAACTAATTCATACAGGGGGCGAGACTATGGCTACACCTTC.

The chain is built from TRBV6-1 and TRBJ1-5; D is unresolved. The CDR3 runs 13 residues. V dropped 1 base and J dropped 5 bases, with 6 bases sitting between them. In germline, CDR1 is MNHNS, CDR2 SASEGT. The CDR3 sequence is CASSEGVDQPQHF. The CDR3 region has the DNA TGTGCCAGCAGTGAAGGGGTGGATCAGCCCCAGCATTTT.

The rearrangement links TRBV10-3 to TRBJ1-1; D gene ambiguous. Germline loops: CDR1 ENHRY, CDR2 SYGVKD. Trimming stripped 8 bases from V and 0 bases from J, with 13 bases between. The CDR3 spans 14 residues. CDR3 coding DNA: TGTGCCATCGGAGGCGGCGGGGTGAACACTGAAGCTTTCTTT. Its translation is CAIGGGGVNTEAFF.

The chain links TRBV30 to TRBJ1-3; D unresolved. Per germline, CDR1 GTSNPN and CDR2 SVGIG (reference sequence). V lost 0 bases, J lost 0 bases, and 9 bases lay in between. CDR3 size: 15 residues. Written as DNA, the CDR3 is TGTGCCTGGAGTGTAATCGGGAGCTCTGGAAACACCATATATTTT. This gives the protein CAWSVIGSSGNTIYF.

This chain connects TRBV7-9 to TRBJ2-3, with D perhaps given as TRBD1 or TRBD2 (5 bases each). V lost 5 bases, J lost 5 bases, and 17 bases lay in between. Germline V gene lookup returns CDR1 SEHNR and CDR2 FQNEAQ (reference sequence). The CDR3 consists of 15 residues. The CDR3 protein is CASSPPGTTRDTQYF. The DNA of the CDR3 is TGTGCCAGCAGCCCCCCCGGGACGACCCGAGATACGCAGTATTTT.

The genes are TRBV5-4 and TRBJ2-4; D ambiguous. The CDR3 contains 15 residues. V was pared by 0 bases and J by 1 base, with 8 bases between. CDR1 SGHNT and CDR2 YYREEE come from the germline V gene (reference sequence). The CDR3: CASSLDLGAKNIQYF. Written as DNA, the CDR3 is TGTGCCAGCAGCTTGGACCTGGGGGCCAAAAACATTCAGTACTTC.

This chain links TRBV30 with TRBJ1-4; a weak D match, TRBD1 (5 bases). V was clipped by 4 bases and J by 0 bases, with 9 bases between them. Germline CDR1 GTSNPN, CDR2 SVGIG (reference sequence). The CDR3 length is 14 residues. As DNA, the CDR3 is TGTGCCTGGAACAGGAGAGCAACTAATGAAAAACTGTTTTTT. Encoded protein: CAWNRRATNEKLFF.

DNA of the CDR3: TGTGCCAGCTCCCCGAACGGCGGCTATGGCTACACCTTC. Protein: CASSPNGGYGYTF. The chain uses TRBV6-5 and TRBJ1-2; D unclear. Germline V CDR1 and CDR2: MNHEY, SVGAGI. The CDR3 has 13 amino acids. Between the trimmed V and J ends, which lost 8 bases and 4 bases, there was a span of 14 bases.

V usage is TRBV6-5 and J usage is TRBJ2-7; no definite D call. This CDR3 is built from 14 residues. V lost 5 bases and J 0 bases, leaving 11 bases between the germline ends. The germline CDR1 and CDR2 sequences are MNHEY and SVGAGI. The CDR3 nucleotides read TGTGCCAGCAGTCCCCCCGGAGTCTCCTACGAGCAGTACTTC. Its translation is CASSPPGVSYEQYF.

The chain links TRBV4-2 to TRBJ2-7; TRBD2 aligns across 9 bases. With 0 bases clipped from V and 2 bases from J, the junction kept 14 bases outside the gene matches. From germline, CDR1 is LGHNA and CDR2 YNFKEQ. CDR3 length equals 19 residues. CDR3 sequence reads: CASSQDPQGSGGGTYEQYF. The CDR3 region has the DNA TGTGCCAGCAGCCAAGACCCTCAGGGTAGCGGGGGAGGAACCTACGAGCAGTACTTC.

This chain connects TRBV19 to TRBJ1-5; D gene unclear. CDR1 LNHDA and CDR2 SQIVND come from the germline V gene (reference sequence). Trimming left V 11 bases short and J 0 bases short, with 17 bases between. The CDR3 has 15 amino acids. Here the CDR3 DNA reads TGTGCCTCAACACCCTCGAGGGATAGCAATCAGCCCCAGCATTTT. This translates into CASTPSRDSNQPQHF. Together with reference TRBV19 and TRBJ1-5, the CDR3 gives the full variable domain: DGGITQSPKYLFRKEGQNVTLSCEQNLNHDAMYWYRQDPGQGLRLIYYSQIVNDFQKGDIAEGYSVSREKKESFPLTVTSAQKNPTAFYLCASTPSRDSNQPQHFGDGTRLSIL.

The chain recombines TRBV25-1 with TRBJ1-4; no definite D call. The V and J ends lost 7 bases and 5 bases respectively, with 11 bases between them. CDR1 and CDR2 from the germline V gene are MGHDK and SYGVNS. The CDR3 sequence is 13 residues long. DNA for the CDR3: TGTGCCAGCATAGGGATGGTGAATGAAAAACTGTTTTTT. Translating gives CASIGMVNEKLFF.

This clone was seen a few times. V is TRBV11-3 and J is TRBJ2-1, with D possibly TRBD2 on 6 matching bases. CDR1 is SGHNT and CDR2 is YENEEA in the germline V gene. V dropped 6 bases and J dropped 6 bases, with 21 bases sitting between them. The CDR3 is 16 amino acids. CDR3: CASSPGGQLGINEQFF. CDR3 DNA: TGTGCCAGCAGTCCCGGGGGTCAGCTCGGGATCAATGAGCAGTTCTTC.

The chain employs TRBV12-3 or TRBV12-4 and TRBJ1-1, with D unresolved. The CDR3 extends over 13 amino acids. V was trimmed by 1 base and J by 11 bases, leaving 14 bases between them. CDR3 in amino acids: CASSLVFSVGAFF. The DNA of the CDR3 is TGTGCCAGCAGTTTAGTGTTTTCCGTAGGGGCTTTCTTT.

The chain joins TRBV28 to TRBJ2-3; 10 bases agree with TRBD1. Germline V gene lookup returns CDR1 MDHEN and CDR2 SYDVKM. The CDR3 totals 15 residues. Germline trimming cut 3 bases from V and 1 base from J; bases unmatched to any gene: 1. The CDR3 DNA reads TGTGCCAGCAGTTTGGACAGGGGGGGCACAGATACGCAGTATTTT. Translated: CASSLDRGGTDTQYF.

The rearrangement links TRBV18 to TRBJ1-4; a possible D gene is TRBD1 (6 bases). The germline V gene has CDR1 KGHSH and CDR2 LQKENI. The CDR3 spans 12 residues. Trimming stripped 3 bases from V and 9 bases from J, with 8 bases between. The CDR3 DNA reads as TGTGCCAGCTCACCCGACAGGCAAAAACTGTTTTTT. It is translated as CASSPDRQKLFF.

The chain uses TRBV11-2 and TRBJ2-7; no definite D call. V gave up 1 base and J gave up 10 bases, with 11 bases separating them. The CDR3 spans 12 residues. Germline CDR1 is SGHAT and CDR2 is FQNNGV. As DNA, the CDR3 is TGTGCCAGCAGCTTAGTTGTCAACTCCCAGTACTTC. Residues: CASSLVVNSQYF.

V gene TRBV27 combines with J gene TRBJ2-1; D perhaps matches TRBD2 (6 bases). Germline CDR1 reads MNHEY; CDR2 reads SMNVEV (reference sequence). The CDR3 contains 15 residues. Between the trimmed V and J ends, which lost 5 bases and 0 bases, there was a span of 11 bases. DNA for the CDR3: TGTGCCAGCAGTGCGCGGGGTAGCTCCTACAATGAGCAGTTCTTC. Protein: CASSARGSSYNEQFF.

The chain carries TRBV4-3 and TRBJ1-2; 7 bases match TRBD1. Germline assignment: CDR1 LGHNA and CDR2 YSLEER. With 1 base clipped from V and 6 bases from J, the junction kept 11 bases outside the gene matches. The CDR3 covers 16 residues. The CDR3 protein is CASSQVRGRGEDGYTF. DNA of the CDR3: TGCGCCAGCAGCCAAGTCCGGGGCAGGGGGGAGGATGGCTACACCTTC.

V is TRBV5-1 and J is TRBJ1-2; 8 nucleotides agree with TRBD1. With 0 bases clipped from V and 7 bases from J, the junction kept 8 bases outside the gene matches. Germline lookup yields CDR1 SGHRS and CDR2 YFSETQ. The length of the CDR3 is 15 residues. This CDR3 reads CASSLDGQGPGGYTF. In DNA form, the CDR3 reads TGCGCCAGCAGCTTGGATGGACAGGGACCGGGTGGCTACACCTTC.

A single count supports this clone. This chain connects TRBV4-2 to TRBJ2-5; 7 bases align to TRBD2. The germline V gene has CDR1 LGHNA and CDR2 YNFKEQ. The CDR3 spans 14 residues. J was trimmed by 0 bases and V by 4 bases; bases with no gene match: 2. CDR3 nucleotide sequence: TGTGCCAGCAGCCGAGCGGGGTACCAAGAGACCCAGTACTTC. Protein product: CASSRAGYQETQYF.

The rearrangement joins TRBV27 to TRBJ2-3; no firm D call. The CDR3 contains 14 residues. Trimming left V 6 bases short and J 5 bases short, with 15 bases between. From germline, CDR1 is MNHEY and CDR2 SMNVEV (reference sequence). CDR3 amino acids: CASSAQNRGDTQYF. The DNA of the CDR3 is TGTGCCAGCAGCGCACAGAATCGCGGAGATACGCAGTATTTT.

This clone was recorded only once. CDR3 in DNA: TGTGCCACCAGCAGAGATCCACAGGGGTCCTACGAGCAGTACTTC. Encoded protein: CATSRDPQGSYEQYF. The chain carries TRBV15 and TRBJ2-7; TRBD1 matches at 7 bases. The CDR3 has 15 residues. Germline V CDR1 and CDR2: LNHNV, YYDKDF (reference sequence). Trimming removed 0 bases from V and 1 base from J; junction bases left unmatched: 3.

This clone was seen a few times. The rearrangement uses TRBV4-2 and TRBJ2-1, with a tentative D call TRBD2 (6 bases). V lost 2 bases to trimming and J lost 0 bases, with 11 bases between them. The CDR3 totals 16 residues. CDR1 and CDR2 (germline): LGHNA, YNFKEQ. The CDR3: CASSQPGGSSYNEQFF. The CDR3 DNA is TGTGCCAGCAGCCAACCTGGGGGGAGCTCCTACAATGAGCAGTTCTTC.